The 12 T cell receptor beta chains below come from one sample, sequenced in a study of blood T cell repertoires in COVID-19. The protocol was immunoSEQ multiplex PCR, while the TCRdb copy is restricted to in-frame clones and leaves out a portion. The sample has about 190,000 clones, 70% to 90% seen once. The sample taken for sequencing was peripheral blood. Receptors originate from a man between 35 and 55 years old with active or convalescent COVID-19.

The chain carries TRBV12-5 and TRBJ2-3; 14 nucleotides align to TRBD2. J was trimmed by 1 base and V by 4 bases; bases with no gene match: 10. CDR3 length: 19 amino acids. Germline CDR1 and CDR2: LGHNT and FRNRAP. The CDR3 sequence: CASGSAPGLAGVGTDTQYF. As DNA, the CDR3 is TGTGCTAGTGGTTCCGCTCCGGGACTAGCGGGAGTCGGCACAGATACGCAGTATTTT. Supplemented by reference TRBV12-5 and TRBJ2-3, the full variable domain reads DARVTQTPRHKVTEMGQEVTMRCQPILGHNTVFWYRQTMMQGLELLAYFRNRAPLDDSGMPKDRFSAEMPDATLATLKIQPSEPRDSAVYFCASGSAPGLAGVGTDTQYFGPGTRLTVL.

This chain joins TRBV6-1 and TRBJ1-2; tentatively, D is TRBD1 (6 bases). This CDR3 region has 18 residues. Germline V gene data show CDR1 as MNHNS and CDR2 as SASEGT. Trimming cost V 1 base and J 4 bases, with 22 bases left between them. The CDR3 region is CASSEVWGATGGSYGYTF. The CDR3 DNA follows: TGTGCCAGCAGTGAAGTCTGGGGGGCTACCGGGGGGAGCTATGGCTACACCTTC.

V is TRBV5-1 and J is TRBJ1-5, with D tentatively TRBD1 (5 bases). Germline V gene lookup returns CDR1 SGHRS and CDR2 YFSETQ. Trimming removed 0 bases at V and 0 bases at J, with 19 bases between. This CDR3 region has 19 residues. The CDR3, as DNA: TGCGCCAGCAGCTTGGAGGAGACAGAGAGCCTTTATAGCAATCAGCCCCAGCATTTT. This encodes CASSLEETESLYSNQPQHF.

The genes are TRBV7-8 and TRBJ1-1; tentatively, D is TRBD1 (5 bases). The ends were cut back, 4 bases at V and 5 bases at J, with 14 bases in the middle. This CDR3 comprises 14 residues. Germline V gives CDR1 SGHVS, CDR2 FQNEAQ. The CDR3 DNA is TGTGCCAGCAGCTCAATGGTCGGGGGGACTGAAGCTTTCTTT. As protein: CASSSMVGGTEAFF.

The chain recombines TRBV11-2 with TRBJ2-1; 10 bases map to TRBD2. Trimming at V came to 8 bases and at J to 0 bases, leaving 4 bases not matched to a gene. The CDR3 extends over 15 amino acids. CDR1 is SGHAT and CDR2 is FQNNGV in the germline V gene. DNA for the CDR3: TGTGCCAGCTCTCTAGCGGGAGACTCCTACAATGAGCAGTTCTTC. Its protein product is CASSLAGDSYNEQFF.

In DNA, the CDR3 is TGTGCCAGCAGCTTGGGGACAGGGGTGGGTGAGCAGTACTTC. Translated: CASSLGTGVGEQYF. The chain combines TRBV9 with TRBJ2-7, with 10 bases matching TRBD1. The ends lost 4 bases at V and 7 bases at J; junction bases unmatched: 8. This CDR3 comprises 14 residues. Germline CDR1 and CDR2: SGDLS and YYNGEE.

This chain's CDR3 is CASSSTGGGDTQYF. The CDR3 coding sequence is TGTGCCAGCAGCTCTACTGGCGGGGGCGATACGCAGTATTTT. The chain uses TRBV7-2 and TRBJ2-3, with a possible D match to TRBD2 (7 bases). The germline V gene encodes CDR1 SGHTA and CDR2 FQGNSA. Trimming stripped 4 bases from V and 6 bases from J, with 14 bases between. The CDR3 runs to 14 residues.

This chain uses TRBV2 with TRBJ1-5; D ambiguous. CDR3 length: 19 amino acids. CDR1 and CDR2 (germline): SNHLY, FYNNEI. V lost 0 bases and J 3 bases, leaving 21 bases between the germline ends. The CDR3: CASSEAQPQIFASNQPQHF. The CDR3 DNA is TGTGCCAGCAGTGAAGCGCAACCCCAGATTTTTGCTTCCAATCAGCCCCAGCATTTT.

The CDR3 reads CASSFGSDRWTDTQYF. The CDR3 DNA reads as TGTGCCAGCAGCTTTGGTTCGGACAGGTGGACAGATACGCAGTATTTT. V gene TRBV5-4 combines with J gene TRBJ2-3; TRBD1 matches at 7 bases. Germline CDR1 is SGHNT and CDR2 is YYREEE (reference sequence). Trimming took 2 bases from V and 3 from J; bases not matched to a gene: 9. This CDR3 comprises 16 residues.

The chain carries TRBV7-6 and TRBJ2-7, with 11 bases matching TRBD1. J gave up 3 bases and V 5 bases, and 12 bases lay outside the gene matches. The CDR3 extends over 17 amino acids. Germline CDR1 and CDR2: SGHVS and FNYEAQ. This CDR3 reads CASSVGTGGMGGYEQYF. The CDR3 nucleotides read TGTGCCAGCAGCGTCGGGACAGGGGGTATGGGTGGCTACGAGCAGTACTTC.

The chain employs TRBV10-3 and TRBJ1-1, with D uncertain. The CDR3 covers 13 residues. The V gene lost 3 bases and the J gene lost 4 bases, with 9 bases spanning the gap. Germline V CDR1 and CDR2: ENHRY, SYGVKD. CDR3 bases: TGTGCCATCAGTGAAACAGAAATCACTGAAGCTTTCTTT. This codes for CAISETEITEAFF.

V is TRBV28 and J is TRBJ1-1; D perhaps matches TRBD1 (6 bases). The CDR3 contains 14 residues. CDR1 and CDR2 from the germline V gene are MDHEN and SYDVKM. The V and J ends lost 2 bases and 4 bases respectively, with 11 bases between them. The CDR3 spells CASSLAQGGTEAFF. CDR3 in DNA: TGTGCCAGCAGTTTAGCACAGGGTGGCACTGAAGCTTTCTTT.